This T cell receptor beta chain was profiled in a study of cytomegalovirus exposure and HLA in healthy donors (dated by TCRdb to about 2017). Notes on the research overall: An earlier analysis of several hundred of the donors reported approximately 290 Gb of sequence data and around 120 million unique TCR beta sequences from roughly 180 million T cells. An early release covering roughly 640 HLA-typed donors comprised about 300 gigabases of sequencing data and around 80 million unique TCR sequences. The genetic ancestry cluster associated with self-reported Caucasian donors included 65% to 90% of the approximately 400 genotyped donors. The study was designed to test whether signatures of past pathogen exposure could be identified by cataloging public T cell receptors. The study used immunosequencing to profile the T cell repertoires of under 700 subjects and linked those repertoires to cytomegalovirus serostatus. A separate validation cohort of roughly 120 different subjects was used in addition to the approximately 670-subject first cohort. To predict cytomegalovirus infection status, the study brought together high-throughput TCR immunosequencing, statistical association of individual TCRs with disease status, and machine learning. A later analysis re-examined previously published TCR beta repertoires from roughly 650 donors and added high-resolution HLA genotyping to investigate patterns of TCR occurrence. In the later analysis, no new phenotypic data were used to find candidate immune exposures; instead, reliance was placed on TCR beta sequences and their occurrence across donors. In an earlier analysis of over 550 of the donors, high-throughput TCR beta sequencing was used to judge whether each TCR beta V gene segment behaved as functional or pseudogenic. Alongside the repertoire data, information on donor age, sex, ethnicity and CMV serostatus was compiled. A later genetic analysis used genome-wide SNP genotypes for about 65% of the 666 donors, treating that subset as a discovery cohort. Every discovery cohort repertoire had been produced on one sequencing platform. HLA typing included class I and class II loci at four-digit resolution. Typing coverage differed by locus: A, B, C, DRB1 and DQB1 were typed in roughly 629-630 donors, DQA1 in approximately 520, DPA1 in some 610, and DPB1 in roughly 470. Because of strong linkage in the cohort, a few DR-DQ haplotypes were treated as single units for association and clustering. On average, roughly 250,000 unique TCR beta nucleotide sequences were sequenced per donor among some 430 genotyped donors of the cohort, with roughly 18% of those sequences being non-productive.

In total, around 600 healthy bone marrow donors made up the cohort. At the time of sampling, every cohort member was nominally healthy, though immune exposures that went unrecorded were likely present. The donor tested CMV seronegative and was one of the 352 seronegative cohort members. A peripheral blood sample was collected from each donor, and TCR beta sequencing was performed on peripheral blood mononuclear cells. The Qiagen DNeasy Blood Extraction Kit was used to extract genomic DNA from the blood cell samples. What the research found in general, with its limitations: Because counts were too low, roughly 18 rarely observed V segments, including chromosome 9 orphons, were left out of the earlier analysis of roughly 600 of the donors. The classifier was reported to diagnose cytomegalovirus status with high specificity and sensitivity in both the original and validation cohorts. An association between a missense DCLRE1C variant and V-gene and J-gene trimming of TCR beta chains was found in a later genetic analysis and replicated in an independent cohort. A group of highly shared sequence variants was considered likely to be a technical artifact of the sequencing pipeline. It was suggested by the authors that the approach could potentially be generalized to other disease states and immunological phenotypes. In this cohort, only TCR beta chains were sequenced, and detectable features were limited by the absence of alpha or paired-chain data. Most TCR sequences were seen in very few donors, while some public TCRs were found in many individuals. Assigning TCR associations to individual alleles was difficult when HLA alleles, especially DR and DQ, strongly co-occurred. In a later analysis, TCR association rates were found to vary across HLA loci, with the most associated TCRs seen for DRB1 alleles and the fewest for HLA-C alleles. Correlated functional status among segregating V segments might reflect linkage disequilibrium, but an unknown experimental factor could not be ruled out. According to a later genetic analysis, donors in an Asian-associated ancestry cluster had fewer N-insertions in productive TCRs than the approximately 670-donor mean. HLA typing was unavailable for some donors at each locus, so association tests used only the typed subset. Immune exposure information for the cohort was limited to CMV serostatus. A later analysis reported that several top co-occurrence clusters appeared linked to parvovirus B19, influenza, CMV and Epstein-Barr virus. In a later analysis, most CMV-associated TCR beta chains were found to appear HLA-restricted, with HLA associations seemingly driven largely by CMV exposure. In a later analysis, HLA-associated TCR beta chains were found to be more clonally expanded and to have lower generation probabilities than equally common non-associated chains. Broadly in line with IMGT annotations, most TCR beta V segments showed up in productive rearrangements about 90% or about 30% of the time in an earlier analysis of around 600 of the donors. Three of the identified cytomegalovirus-associated TCR beta chains were confirmed in vitro to be specific for cytomegalovirus antigens. Presence/absence analyses assumed roughly uniform sequencing depth across donors, an assumption that may not hold. Some IMGT-functional V segments, including TRBV6-2 and TRBV6-3, could not be told apart with the 87-base-pair reads, so those segments were excluded. A further reported finding was that TCR beta sequences accurately predicted the HLA-A and HLA-B alleles for most subjects in the first cohort. A total of 164 TCR beta chains were listed by the study as associated with cytomegalovirus. At a false discovery rate of 0.05, a later analysis linked 16,951 TCR beta sequences to specific HLA alleles.

The trim is 2 bases for V and 7 bases for J, with a gap of 6 bases between the germline ends. The cysteine opens and the phenylalanine closes a CDR3 of 11 amino acids. Only CDR3 DNA is held: 33 bases, read in frame from base 1. The germline V gene yields MNHEY for CDR1 and SVGAGI for CDR2. Worth noting for this clone: Its antigen specificity is not known. One base away lies a much larger clone, so this may be a sequencing read error.

The library was made by the immunoSEQ multiplex PCR assay. For the multiplex PCR, a mixture combining 60 forward primers for TCR Vbeta segments and 13 reverse primers for TCR Jbeta segments was used. A multiplex PCR assay on genomic DNA amplified the CDR3 region of rearranged TCR beta genes. The amplified TCR beta libraries were sequenced on the Illumina HiSeq System as 87-base-pair reads. Concerning the study's data processing: A later analysis tallied 70 million to 100 million unique TCR beta chains across the approximately 670 repertoires, and some 12 million of those chains were shared by two or more donors. Raw reads were error-corrected and collapsed into unique sequences with a nearest-neighbor algorithm that merged closely related sequences to remove PCR and sequencing errors. Alignment of CDR3 sequences to IMGT reference sequences was used to assign V, D and J gene segments. For a sequence to be retained, at least a six-nucleotide match to both a V gene segment and a J gene segment was required. A rearrangement counted as productive if the CDR3 had no stop codons and remained in frame with V and J, and every other rearrangement counted as non-productive. CDR3 was defined according to IMGT convention as the region running from the second conserved V-encoded cysteine to the conserved J-encoded phenylalanine. The earlier analysis of about 610 of the donors excluded any sequence lacking an unambiguous match to a single V gene segment. In an earlier analysis of 500 to 750 of the donors, V segments were called functional above 56.7% productive rearrangements and were called segregating when the between-donor standard deviation exceeded 5%. A statistical classification framework was built to diagnose cytomegalovirus status from the catalog of TCR beta chain sequences. A later analysis assigned V and J genes by comparing TCR nucleotide sequences with IMGT/GENE-DB human TR gene sequences. Using the TCRdist pipeline, a later analysis assigned CDR3 sequences along with most-parsimonious VDJ recombination scenarios. In a later analysis, each TCR beta chain was defined by its CDR3 amino acid sequence together with its V-gene family, and reads without a unique V-gene family were excluded. As a way to deal with suspected cross-contamination and a sequencing artifact, a later analysis dropped 450 to 600 nucleotide sequences that were highly shared and had low generation probability. In a later analysis, a clonal expansion index for each public chain was calculated from normalized within-repertoire ranks of inferred template counts. In a later analysis, generation probabilities were computed using a VDJ recombination model fitted to out-of-frame rearrangements, and the results were checked against IGoR. In a later analysis, TCR-TCR, TCR-HLA and TCR-CMV co-occurrence was scored with hypergeometric tests, and a repertoire-size bias correction was applied to TCR pairs. False discovery rates were estimated in a later analysis by permuting HLA or CMV assignments 20 times. In a later analysis, co-occurring TCRs were grouped using DBSCAN, and TCRdist sequence similarity was added for clustering within HLA-allele-positive subsets. Repertoires with fewer than 30,000 or more than 120,000 public chains, plus five repertoires with anomalous nucleotide sharing, were excluded from co-occurrence clustering. This is the immuneACCESS table as TCRdb keeps it, with only in-frame sequences that have V and J called. A part of the clones is gone; compared with another copy, unresolved V genes explain less than half, and the rest is unexplained. That table gives V, J and clone size, and the DNA gave D and trimming. Counted in this sample were 90,000 to 100,000 clones; roughly three quarters of them appeared once. Of the sample, about 8.3% falls within the top ten clones.

The sequenced sample consisted of PBMCs. This sequence uses TRBV6-5 and TRBJ2-7, with TRBD2 as a weak D call on 6 bases. The TCR sequence derives from a female donor in good health and CMV-seronegative. The DNA sequence is as follows: TGTGCCAGCAGTTACGGGGGGGAGCAGTACTTC. This translates into CASSYGGEQYF.